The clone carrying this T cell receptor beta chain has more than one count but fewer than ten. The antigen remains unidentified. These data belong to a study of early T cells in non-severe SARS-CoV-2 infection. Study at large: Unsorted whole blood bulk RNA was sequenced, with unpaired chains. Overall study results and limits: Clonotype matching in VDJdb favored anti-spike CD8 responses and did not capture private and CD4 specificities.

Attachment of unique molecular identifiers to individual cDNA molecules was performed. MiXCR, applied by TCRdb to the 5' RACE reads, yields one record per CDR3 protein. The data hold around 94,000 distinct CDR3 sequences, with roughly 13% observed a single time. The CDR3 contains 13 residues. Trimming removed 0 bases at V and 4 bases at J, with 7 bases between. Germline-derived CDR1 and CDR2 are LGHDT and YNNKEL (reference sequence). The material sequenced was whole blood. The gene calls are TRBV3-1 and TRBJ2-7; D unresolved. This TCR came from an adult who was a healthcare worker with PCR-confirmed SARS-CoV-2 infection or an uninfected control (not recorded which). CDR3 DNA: TGTGCCAGCAGCCAAGATTTTCTTTACGAGCAGTACTTC. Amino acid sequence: CASSQDFLYEQYF.